This T cell receptor (beta chain) is from a study of T cell repertoires in cytomegalovirus infection. TCRdb recomputed calls from the reads with MiXCR, one row per CDR3 protein. The sample carries about a million distinct CDR3 sequences, less than 35% recorded once. This clonotype was found once. Its antigen is currently unknown. Study-level findings and limits: Pooled public TCR beta family frequency picked out CMV carriers with the relevant HLA. Ex vivo, HLA-C-restricted CMV-specific TCR beta clonotypes prevailed over the rest of the response.

With 0 bases removed from V and 0 bases from J, the gap between germline ends came to 10 bases. CDR1 and CDR2 from the germline V gene are SGHDN and FVKESK. The CDR3 length is 16 residues. The clonotype originates from a human donor in good health (CMV status not recorded). Some clones in this sample may be carry-over from other donors' samples. J is TRBJ2-3 and V is TRBV14; D may be TRBD2 (7 bases). This specimen consisted of cultured CD8+ T cells from PBMCs, obtained from culture after CMV antigen stimulation. CDR3 sequence: CASSQEEGGSTDTQYF. The CDR3 coding sequence is TGTGCCAGCAGCCAAGAGGAGGGGGGGAGCACAGATACGCAGTATTTT.